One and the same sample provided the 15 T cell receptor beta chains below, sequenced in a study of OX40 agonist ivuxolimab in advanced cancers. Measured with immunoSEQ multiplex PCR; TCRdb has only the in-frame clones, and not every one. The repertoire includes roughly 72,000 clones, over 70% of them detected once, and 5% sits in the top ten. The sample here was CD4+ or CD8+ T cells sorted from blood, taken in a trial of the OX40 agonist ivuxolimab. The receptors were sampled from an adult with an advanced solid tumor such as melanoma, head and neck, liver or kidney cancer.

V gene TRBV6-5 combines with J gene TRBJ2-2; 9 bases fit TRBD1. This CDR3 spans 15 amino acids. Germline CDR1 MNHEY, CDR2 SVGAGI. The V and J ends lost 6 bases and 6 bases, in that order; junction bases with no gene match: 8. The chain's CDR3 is CASRSQGAIAGELFF. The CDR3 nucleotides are TGTGCCAGCAGATCACAGGGGGCAATCGCCGGGGAGCTGTTTTTT.

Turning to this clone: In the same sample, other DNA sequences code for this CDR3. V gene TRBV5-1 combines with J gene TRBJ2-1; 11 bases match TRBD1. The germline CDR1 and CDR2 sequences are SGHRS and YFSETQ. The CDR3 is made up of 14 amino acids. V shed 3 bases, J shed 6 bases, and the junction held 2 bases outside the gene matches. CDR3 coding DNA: TGCGCCAGCAGCTCCGGGACAGGGGGCAATGAGCAGTTCTTC. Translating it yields CASSSGTGGNEQFF.

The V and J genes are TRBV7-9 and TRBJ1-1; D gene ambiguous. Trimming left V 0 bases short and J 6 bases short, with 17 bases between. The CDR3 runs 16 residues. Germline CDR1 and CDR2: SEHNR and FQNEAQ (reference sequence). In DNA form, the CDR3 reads TGTGCCAGCAGCTTAGCAGAGGGCCCTATCCGGGCTGAAGCTTTCTTT. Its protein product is CASSLAEGPIRAEAFF.

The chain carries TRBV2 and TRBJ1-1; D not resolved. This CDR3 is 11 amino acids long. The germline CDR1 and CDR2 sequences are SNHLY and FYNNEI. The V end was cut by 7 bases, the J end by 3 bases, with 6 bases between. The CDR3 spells CASIRDTEAFF. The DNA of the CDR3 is TGTGCCAGCATAAGGGACACTGAAGCTTTCTTT.

CDR3 sequence: CASSVASRPGLAPRQFF. The CDR3 nucleotides read TGTGCCAGCAGCGTAGCGTCCCGCCCGGGACTAGCGCCCAGGCAGTTCTTC. V gene TRBV9 combines with J gene TRBJ2-1; TRBD2 aligns across 10 bases. The V and J ends lost 0 bases and 12 bases, in that order; junction bases with no gene match: 15. The CDR3 is 17 residues long. CDR1 is SGDLS and CDR2 is YYNGEE in the germline V gene.

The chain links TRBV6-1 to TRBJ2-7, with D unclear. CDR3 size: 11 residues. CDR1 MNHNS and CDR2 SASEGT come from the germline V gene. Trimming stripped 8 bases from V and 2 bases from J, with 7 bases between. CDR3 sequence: CASAFTYEQYF. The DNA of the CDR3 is TGTGCCAGCGCATTTACCTACGAGCAGTACTTC.

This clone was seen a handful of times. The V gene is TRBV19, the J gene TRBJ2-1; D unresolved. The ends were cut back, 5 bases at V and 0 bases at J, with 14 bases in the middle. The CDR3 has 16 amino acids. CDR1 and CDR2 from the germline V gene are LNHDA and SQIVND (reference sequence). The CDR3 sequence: CASSALGPRSYNEQFF. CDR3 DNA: TGTGCCAGTAGTGCCCTCGGCCCCCGCTCCTACAATGAGCAGTTCTTC.

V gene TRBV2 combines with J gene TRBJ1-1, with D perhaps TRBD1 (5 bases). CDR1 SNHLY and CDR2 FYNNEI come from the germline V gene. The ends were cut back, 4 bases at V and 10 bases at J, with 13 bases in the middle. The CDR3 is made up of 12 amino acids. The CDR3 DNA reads TGTGCCAGCAGTGGGAGCAGGGAGGGAGCTTTCTTT. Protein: CASSGSREGAFF.

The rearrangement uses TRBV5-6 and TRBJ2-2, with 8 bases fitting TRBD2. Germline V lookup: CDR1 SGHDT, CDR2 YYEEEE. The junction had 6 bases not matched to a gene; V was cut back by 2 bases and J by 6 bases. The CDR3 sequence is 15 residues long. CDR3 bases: TGTGCCAGCAGCTTCAGCGGGAGTTCGGCCGGGGAGCTGTTTTTT. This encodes CASSFSGSSAGELFF. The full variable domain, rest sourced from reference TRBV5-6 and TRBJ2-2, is DAGVTQSPTHLIKTRGQQVTLRCSPKSGHDTVSWYQQALGQGPQFIFQYYEEEERQRGNFPDRFSGHQFPNYSSELNVNALLLGDSALYLCASSFSGSSAGELFFGEGSRLTVL.

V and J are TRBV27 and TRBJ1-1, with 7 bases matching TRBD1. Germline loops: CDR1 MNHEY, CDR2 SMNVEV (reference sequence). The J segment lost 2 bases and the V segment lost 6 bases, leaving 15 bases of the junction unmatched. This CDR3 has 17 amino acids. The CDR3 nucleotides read TGTGCCAGCAGCATAACAGGGGCCGAAACGGGCAACACTGAAGCTTTCTTT. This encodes CASSITGAETGNTEAFF.

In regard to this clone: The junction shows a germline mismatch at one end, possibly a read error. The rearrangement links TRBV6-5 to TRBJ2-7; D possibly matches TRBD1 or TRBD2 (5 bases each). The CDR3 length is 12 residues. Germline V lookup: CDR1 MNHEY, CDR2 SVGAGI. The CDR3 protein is CASSTTRDGTFF. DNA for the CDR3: TGTGCCAGCAGTACTACCCGGGACGGCACTTTTTTC.

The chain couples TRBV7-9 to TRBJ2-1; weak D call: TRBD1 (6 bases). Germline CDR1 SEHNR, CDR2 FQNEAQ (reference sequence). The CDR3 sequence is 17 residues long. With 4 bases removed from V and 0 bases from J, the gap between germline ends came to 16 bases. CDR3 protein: CASSSRKMDSSYNEQFF. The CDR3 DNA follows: TGTGCCAGCAGCTCCCGAAAGATGGACAGCTCCTACAATGAGCAGTTCTTC.

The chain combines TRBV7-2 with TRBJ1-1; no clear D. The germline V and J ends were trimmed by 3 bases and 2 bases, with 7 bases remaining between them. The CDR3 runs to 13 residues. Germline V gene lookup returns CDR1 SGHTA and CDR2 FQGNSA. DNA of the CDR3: TGTGCCAGCAGCTTCCGACAAAACACTGAAGCTTTCTTT. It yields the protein CASSFRQNTEAFF.

In nucleotides, the CDR3 is TGTGCCAGCAGTGACAGGGGAGATGGCTACACCTTC. Its protein product is CASSDRGDGYTF. The chain uses TRBV6-5 and TRBJ1-2; 8 nucleotides line up with TRBD1. The CDR3 has 12 amino acids. Germline V CDR1 and CDR2: MNHEY, SVGAGI. With 5 bases clipped from V and 6 bases from J, the junction kept 2 bases outside the gene matches.

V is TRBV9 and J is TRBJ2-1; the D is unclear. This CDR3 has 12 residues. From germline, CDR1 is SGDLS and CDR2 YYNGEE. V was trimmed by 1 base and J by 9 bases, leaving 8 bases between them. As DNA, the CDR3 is TGTGCCAGCAGCGTATCTGAAGGTGAGCAGTTCTTC. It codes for CASSVSEGEQFF.